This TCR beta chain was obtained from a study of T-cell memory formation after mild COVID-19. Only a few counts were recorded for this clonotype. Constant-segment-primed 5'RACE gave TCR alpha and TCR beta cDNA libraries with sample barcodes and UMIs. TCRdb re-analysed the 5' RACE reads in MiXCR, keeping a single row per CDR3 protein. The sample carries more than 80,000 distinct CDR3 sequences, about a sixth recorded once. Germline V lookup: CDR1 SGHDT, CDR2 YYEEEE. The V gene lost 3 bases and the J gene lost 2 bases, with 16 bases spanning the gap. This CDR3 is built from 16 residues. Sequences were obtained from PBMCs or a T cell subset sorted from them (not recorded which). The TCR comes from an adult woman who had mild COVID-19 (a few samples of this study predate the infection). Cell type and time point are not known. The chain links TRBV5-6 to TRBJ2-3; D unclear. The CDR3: CASSSGQPAVTDTQYF. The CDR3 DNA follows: TGTGCCAGCAGCTCCGGTCAGCCCGCGGTCACAGATACGCAGTATTTT.